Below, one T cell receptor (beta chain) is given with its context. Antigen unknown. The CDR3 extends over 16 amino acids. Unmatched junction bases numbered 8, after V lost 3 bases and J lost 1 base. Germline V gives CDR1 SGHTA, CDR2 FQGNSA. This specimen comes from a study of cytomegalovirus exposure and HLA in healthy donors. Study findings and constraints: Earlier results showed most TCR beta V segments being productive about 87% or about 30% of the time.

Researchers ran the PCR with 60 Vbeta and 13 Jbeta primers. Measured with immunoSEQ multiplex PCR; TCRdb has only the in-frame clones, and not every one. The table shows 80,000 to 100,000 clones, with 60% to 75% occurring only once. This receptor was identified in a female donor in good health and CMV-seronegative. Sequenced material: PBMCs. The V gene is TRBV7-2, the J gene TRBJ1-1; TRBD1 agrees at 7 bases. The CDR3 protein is CASSFPQGSGNTEAFF. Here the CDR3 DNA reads TGTGCCAGCAGCTTTCCACAGGGGAGTGGGAACACTGAAGCTTTCTTT.